One T cell receptor beta chain is described in this entry. Only in-frame clones appear in the TCRdb table, and some are missing; sequencing was by immunoSEQ multiplex PCR. The table includes 25,000 to 35,000 clones, around 80% detected once. Germline assignment: CDR1 SNHLY and CDR2 FYNNEI. CDR3 size: 17 residues. Trimming took off 4 bases at V and 7 bases at J, with 23 bases between the two ends. These data originate in a study of PD-1 blockade in classical Hodgkin lymphoma. Regarding time point: cycle 4 day 1 (C4D1), after 6 weeks of nivolumab. All patients relapsed after autologous stem cell transplantation, and brentuximab vedotin exposure varied. Out of thawed PBMCs, magnetic negative selection purified CD4+ T cells.

The receptor's source is a human donor with classical Hodgkin lymphoma. Sequenced here: CD4+ T cells from blood, sampled before the fourth cycle of nivolumab. The rearrangement uses TRBV2 and TRBJ1-5; D remains ambiguous. For the CDR3, the DNA is TGTGCCAGCAGTGCGCGGGGTCGCGGCAGCGGCTACCAGCCCCAGCATTTT. Translated, it gives CASSARGRGSGYQPQHF. Full variable domain (remainder filled in from reference TRBV2 and TRBJ1-5): EPEVTQTPSHQVTQMGQEVILRCVPISNHLYFYWYRQILGQKVEFLVSFYNNEISEKSEIFDDQFSVERPDGSNFTLKIRSTKLEDSAMYFCASSARGRGSGYQPQHFGDGTRLSIL.